This T cell receptor (beta chain) appears in the sequencing data of a study of cytomegalovirus exposure and HLA in healthy donors. Primers: 60 Vbeta forward and 13 Jbeta reverse. Sequenced by immunoSEQ multiplex PCR; TCRdb stores in-frame clones only, minus some. The top ten clones hold approximately 5% of a sample with about 130,000 clones, roughly four fifths of them seen once. Germline lookup yields CDR1 MNHEY and CDR2 SMNVEV (reference sequence). This CDR3 contains 14 residues. Unmatched junction bases numbered 4, after V lost 4 bases and J lost 6 bases. The material sequenced was PBMCs. This rearrangement joins TRBV27 to TRBJ2-4; 9 nucleotides line up with TRBD1. The origin of this receptor is a woman aged 45-65 years in good health and CMV-seropositive. The CDR3 DNA follows: TGTGCCAGCAGTTATACAGGGGGCGGAAACATTCAGTACTTC. Amino acids: CASSYTGGGNIQYF.